This passage covers 18 T cell receptor beta chains from one sample sequenced in a study of CD8 T cells in ankylosing spondylitis. Using its own MiXCR run on the 5' RACE reads, TCRdb lists one record per CDR3 protein. The table has some 37,000 distinct CDR3 sequences, approximately 10% seen once. The sequenced material came from synovial fluid, either unsorted or a sorted T cell fraction (not recorded which). These receptors originate from a male donor with ankylosing spondylitis.

This clonotype was seen many times. The chain joins TRBV27 to TRBJ2-1; 9 bases agree with TRBD1. CDR3 size: 17 residues. Germline CDR1 and CDR2: MNHEY and SMNVEV (reference sequence). Unmatched junction bases numbered 14, after V lost 3 bases and J lost 8 bases. In DNA, the CDR3 is TGTGCCAGCAGTTTTTACAGGGGGCTTGGCGGCAGCGATGAGCAGTTCTTC. Translation: CASSFYRGLGGSDEQFF.

In its sample, this clonotype was seen many times. The rearrangement joins TRBV4-2 to TRBJ2-7; D possibly corresponds to TRBD2 (6 bases). V was cut by 0 bases and J by 2 bases, with 11 bases left in between. The germline V gene encodes CDR1 LGHNA and CDR2 YNFKEQ. CDR3 length: 15 amino acids. The CDR3 bases are TGTGCCAGCAGCCAAGATCCCGGGAGCGCCTACGAGCAGTACTTC. Encoded protein: CASSQDPGSAYEQYF.

The table lists this clonotype with a few counts. The chain carries TRBV29-1 and TRBJ2-1; 10 bases are a match to TRBD1. V lost 1 base and J lost 2; bases outside the gene matches: 5. The CDR3 has 16 residues. Germline CDR1 is SQVTM and CDR2 is ANQGSEA. CDR3 coding DNA: TGCAGCGTTGAAGGACTCGGGACAGGGGCCTACAATGAGCAGTTCTTC. Translated, it gives CSVEGLGTGAYNEQFF.

The rearrangement joins TRBV11-3 to TRBJ2-1; D perhaps matches TRBD1 (5 bases). V was clipped by 5 bases and J by 0 bases, with 14 bases between them. CDR1 is SGHNT and CDR2 is YENEEA in the germline V gene. The CDR3 spans 16 residues. CDR3 DNA sequence: TGTGCCAGCAGCCCACGACAGCGACTCTCCTACAATGAGCAGTTCTTC. This gives the protein CASSPRQRLSYNEQFF.

The chain uses TRBV20-1 and TRBJ2-7; TRBD2 aligns across 9 bases. This CDR3 comprises 18 residues. Per the germline V gene, CDR1 is DFQATT and CDR2 is SNEGSKA (reference sequence). J gave up 0 bases and V 4 bases, and 16 bases lay outside the gene matches. CDR3 nucleotide sequence: TGCAGTGCTACAGGGGTCCTAGCGGGACTCCCTAGCTCCTACGAGCAGTACTTC. Residues: CSATGVLAGLPSSYEQYF.

This clonotype was found many times. This chain links TRBV28 with TRBJ2-1, with 15 bases matching TRBD2. The CDR3 length is 16 residues. Germline V lookup: CDR1 MDHEN, CDR2 SYDVKM. V was clipped by 8 bases and J by 4 bases; unmatched bases: 6. CDR3 loop: CASGTSGRIEYNEQFF. CDR3 DNA: TGTGCCAGCGGGACTAGCGGGAGGATTGAGTACAATGAGCAGTTCTTC. The entire variable domain, with the rest obtained from reference TRBV28 and TRBJ2-1, is as follows: DVKVTQSSRYLVKRTGEKVFLECVQDMDHENMFWYRQDPGLGLRLIYFSYDVKMKEKGDIPEGYSVSREKKERFSLILESASTNQTSMYLCASGTSGRIEYNEQFFGPGTRLTVL.

This clonotype was counted at least ten times. This chain connects TRBV3-1 to TRBJ2-1, with D uncertain. V was shortened by 0 bases and J by 4 bases, with 10 bases between the two germline ends. Germline V lookup: CDR1 LGHDT, CDR2 YNNKEL (reference sequence). There are 15 residues in the CDR3. This CDR3 is CASSQDRQAYNEQFF. In DNA, the CDR3 is TGTGCCAGCAGCCAAGATCGGCAGGCTTACAATGAGCAGTTCTTC.

This clonotype was observed a handful of times. The chain combines TRBV18 with TRBJ1-5; no firm D call. Germline V gene lookup returns CDR1 KGHSH and CDR2 LQKENI. This CDR3 region has 15 residues. Trimming took off 2 bases at V and 0 bases at J, with 8 bases between the two ends. The CDR3 DNA follows: TGTGCCAGCTCACCAACTATTGATAGCAATCAGCCCCAGCATTTT. Translation gives CASSPTIDSNQPQHF.

The gene calls are TRBV5-1 and TRBJ2-3; 7 bases align to TRBD2. Germline values: CDR1 SGHRS, CDR2 YFSETQ. Germline trimming cut 5 bases from V and 2 bases from J; bases unmatched to any gene: 5. CDR3 length: 14 residues. The CDR3 coding sequence is TGCGCCAGCAGGCGGCTAGCGGACACAGATACGCAGTATTTT. This translates into CASRRLADTDTQYF.

This clonotype has a handful of counts. No DNA is shown, since the ends of the CDR3 on it are uncertain; the CDR3 is the one TCRdb lists. The genes are TRBV6-5 and TRBJ2-2; the table assigns TRBD2, which was not confirmed against the DNA. The V gene's germline CDR1 is MNHEY and CDR2 SVGAGI. The CDR3 extends over 17 residues, inclusive of both ends. CDR3 sequence reads: CASSVTSGRNTGELFFF.

The chain carries TRBV28 and TRBJ2-3; perhaps TRBD2 as D (7 bases). Germline V gives CDR1 MDHEN, CDR2 SYDVKM. Trimming took 3 bases from V and 2 from J, leaving 12 bases between them. The CDR3 sequence is 15 residues long. The CDR3 sequence: CASSFGGQATDTQYF. In DNA, the CDR3 is TGTGCCAGCAGTTTCGGGGGGCAAGCCACAGATACGCAGTATTTT.

CDR3: CAWRPGAYEQYF. CDR3 in DNA: TGTGCCTGGAGACCAGGGGCCTACGAGCAGTACTTC. V usage is TRBV30 and J usage is TRBJ2-7, with D possibly being TRBD1 (6 bases). The CDR3 is 12 amino acids. Germline CDR1 reads GTSNPN; CDR2 reads SVGIG (reference sequence). The V end was cut by 3 bases, the J end by 2 bases, with 8 bases between.

The table lists this clonotype with many counts. The J gene is TRBJ2-2, the V gene TRBV12-3 or TRBV12-4; no firm D call. Trimming took 8 bases from V and 4 from J, leaving 8 bases between them. The CDR3 covers 12 residues. The CDR3 DNA reads as TGTGCCAGCGCACAGAGCACCGGGGAGCTGTTTTTT. It codes for CASAQSTGELFF.

This clonotype has ten or more counts. The chain recombines TRBV20-1 with TRBJ2-1; unclear D gene. The CDR3 covers 15 residues. Germline-derived CDR1 and CDR2 are DFQATT and SNEGSKA (reference sequence). V was pared by 1 base and J by 2 bases, with 12 bases between. The CDR3 DNA sequence: TGCAGTGCTAGAGTGATGGCTGCCACCTACAATGAGCAGTTCTTC. This encodes CSARVMAATYNEQFF.

This chain links TRBV9 with TRBJ2-3; D uncertain. Trimming removed 1 base from V and 0 bases from J, with 9 bases in between. Per the germline V gene, CDR1 is SGDLS and CDR2 is YYNGEE. This CDR3 region has 15 residues. Written as DNA, the CDR3 is TGTGCCAGCAGCGTACATCCCTCTAGCACAGATACGCAGTATTTT. It specifies CASSVHPSSTDTQYF. Supplemented by reference TRBV9 and TRBJ2-3, the full variable domain reads DSGVTQTPKHLITATGQRVTLRCSPRSGDLSVYWYQQSLDQGLQFLIQYYNGEERAKGNILERFSAQQFPDLHSELNLSSLELGDSALYFCASSVHPSSTDTQYFGPGTRLTVL.

This clonotype was detected ten times or more. The chain employs TRBV28 and TRBJ1-1, with no clear D. Germline CDR1 reads MDHEN; CDR2 reads SYDVKM. This CDR3 has 14 residues. V lost 2 bases and J 1 base, leaving 8 bases between the germline ends. As DNA, the CDR3 is TGTGCCAGCAGTTTAAAAAGGTCGAACACTGAAGCTTTCTTT. Encoded protein: CASSLKRSNTEAFF.

This clonotype came up many times. The rearrangement links TRBV11-2 to TRBJ2-1; D might be TRBD1 (6 bases). This CDR3 has 15 residues. The V end was cut by 5 bases, the J end by 6 bases, with 17 bases between. CDR1 is SGHAT and CDR2 is FQNNGV in the germline V gene. CDR3 in DNA: TGTGCCAGCAGCGGGGGCGGCCATTTAGGCAATGAGCAGTTCTTC. It encodes CASSGGGHLGNEQFF. Full variable domain (rest looked up from reference TRBV11-2 and TRBJ2-1): EAGVAQSPRYKIIEKRQSVAFWCNPISGHATLYWYQQILGQGPKLLIQFQNNGVVDDSQLPKDRFSAERLKGVDSTLKIQPAKLEDSAVYLCASSGGGHLGNEQFFGPGTRLTVL.

In this sample, this clonotype turned up a few times. V and J are TRBV19 and TRBJ2-7, with TRBD1 matching 9 bases. CDR1 is LNHDA and CDR2 is SQIVND in the germline V gene (reference sequence). The CDR3 runs 15 residues. The V and J ends lost 5 bases and 0 bases, in that order; junction bases with no gene match: 5. CDR3 bases: TGTGCCAGTAGTCCCGGGACAGGGAGCTCCTACGAGCAGTACTTC. The encoded protein is CASSPGTGSSYEQYF. The whole variable domain, filled in from reference TRBV19 and TRBJ2-7, reads DGGITQSPKYLFRKEGQNVTLSCEQNLNHDAMYWYRQDPGQGLRLIYYSQIVNDFQKGDIAEGYSVSREKKESFPLTVTSAQKNPTAFYLCASSPGTGSSYEQYFGPGTRLTVT.